The T cell receptor (beta chain) described here comes from a study of T-cell reconstitution after alpha-beta-depleted transplantation in children. Whole-study results and caveats: In some patients, recipient T cells and intrathymic progenitors surviving conditioning explained high day-60 diversity. Several hundred graft clones that had expanded were reportedly the source of alpha-beta T cells about two months after transplant. A year post-transplant, T-cell counts and diversity derived mostly from newly produced T cells.

The ends lost 4 bases at V and 3 bases at J; junction bases unmatched: 9. The CDR3 loop spans 15 amino acids. From germline, CDR1 is SEHNR and CDR2 FQNEAQ (reference sequence). Preparing the TCRbeta library involved the use of unique molecular identifiers. MiXCR, run by TCRdb on the PCR reads, gives a single entry per CDR3 protein. Found here are hundreds of thousands of distinct CDR3 sequences, roughly 8.2% of them singletons; the top ten hold approximately 6%. This clonotype was seen ten or more times. Its specificity is not known. The receptor was derived from a male patient younger than 18 who had a stem cell transplant for acute lymphoblastic leukemia, so the T cells may come from the graft donor. The sequencing used PBMCs, mostly from graft donor cells, collected 180 days after TCRalphabeta/CD19-depleted stem cell transplant. The genes are TRBV7-9 and TRBJ2-7, with 7 bases identical to TRBD2. CDR3 coding DNA: TGTGCCAGCAGCTCCTTGACTAGCTTCCGCTACGAGCAGTACTTC. Translating it yields CASSSLTSFRYEQYF.